The present T cell receptor beta chain was sequenced within a study of blood T cell repertoires in COVID-19. Study summary: The United States, Italy and Spain provided the acute and convalescent COVID-19 samples.

The length of the CDR3 is 15 residues. Losses at the gene ends were 4 bases for V and 4 bases for J; bases not matched to a gene: 9. Germline CDR1 reads SEHNR; CDR2 reads FQNEAQ (reference sequence). In the original analysis: The assay estimated nucleated cells by amplifying reference gene primers. Profiling relied on immunoSEQ multiplex PCR, and the TCRdb table lists in-frame clones only, not all of them. V and J calls and clone size follow that table, whereas D and trimming were derived from the DNA. This table holds 150,000 to 200,000 clones, over 80% found once. The sequenced sample was peripheral blood. The TCR originated in an elderly woman with active or convalescent COVID-19. The gene calls are TRBV7-9 and TRBJ1-1; 7 bases fit TRBD1. The CDR3 DNA follows: TGTGCCAGCAGCTACCTAGGACAGGTGGGCACTGAAGCTTTCTTT. The encoded protein is CASSYLGQVGTEAFF.